This T cell receptor beta chain was sequenced for a study of blood T cells in healthy people across ages. Notes on the study in general: TCR beta diversity was tightly associated with the proportion of naive T cells.

As regards this clonotype: As yet, its antigen is unknown.

A J-beta primer mix and a sample-barcoded 5' primer were used in a second PCR of roughly 6 to 11 cycles. TCRdb reprocessed the 5' RACE reads with MiXCR, giving one entry per CDR3 protein. The sample carries hundreds of thousands of distinct CDR3 sequences, roughly 44% recorded once. With 0 bases removed from V and 0 bases from J, the gap between germline ends came to 9 bases. The CDR3 spans 15 residues. Germline loops: CDR1 SGHNT, CDR2 YYREEE (reference sequence). Individuals who donated were healthy Caucasians from Russia aged roughly 6 to 100. The clonotype comes from a man aged 60 to 69 in good health. V gene TRBV5-4 combines with J gene TRBJ1-1; D perhaps matches TRBD1 (5 bases). The sequencing input was blood. The CDR3 nucleotides are TGTGCCAGCAGCTTGGATGAGGGGATGAACACTGAAGCTTTCTTT. Translating it yields CASSLDEGMNTEAFF. The full variable domain, with the rest looked up from reference TRBV5-4 and TRBJ1-1, is ETGVTQSPTHLIKTRGQQVTLRCSSQSGHNTVSWYQQALGQGPQFIFQYYREEENGRGNFPPRFSGLQFPNYSSELNVNALELDDSALYLCASSLDEGMNTEAFFGQGTRLTVV.